What follows are 2 T cell receptor beta chains derived from one specimen sequenced in a study of blood T cell repertoires in COVID-19. Repertoires were generated with immunoSEQ multiplex PCR, while TCRdb's copy carries only in-frame clones and drops some. This sample has approximately 330,000 clones; roughly 87% occur once, and the top ten carry around 10%. Material: peripheral blood. The origin of the receptors is a man under 40 with COVID-19, enrolled during active disease.

CDR3 coding DNA: TGTGCCAGCAGCTTCGGTTTTATAGGAACAGAGAACACTGAAGCTTTCTTT. This gives the protein CASSFGFIGTENTEAFF. V is TRBV11-2 and J is TRBJ1-1, with D hard to call. Germline V lookup: CDR1 SGHAT, CDR2 FQNNGV. V lost 3 bases and J lost 1, with 18 bases in between. This CDR3 is built from 17 residues.

This chain links TRBV19 with TRBJ1-3, with D possibly being TRBD1 (5 bases). CDR1 and CDR2 (germline): LNHDA, SQIVND (reference sequence). The CDR3 consists of 17 residues. Trimming took off 3 bases at V and 1 base at J, with 16 bases between the two ends. The CDR3 DNA sequence: TGTGCCAGTAGTATTCGGCAGGGTGGTAATTCTGGAAACACCATATATTTT. Its translation is CASSIRQGGNSGNTIYF.